The clone carrying this TCR beta chain was recorded a few times. Its target is not known. It was template switching that added a universal primer site, and there were unique molecular identifiers on the cDNA. TCRdb ran MiXCR on the 5' RACE reads and lists one entry per CDR3 protein. This sample has some 1,600,000 distinct CDR3 sequences; 25% to 35% occur once, and the top ten carry approximately 0.25%. The sample belongs to a study of identical twins. General study findings and limits: Within beta out-of-frame sequences, the excess sharing observed between twins was weaker. Recombination models fit unrelated individuals' TCR alpha sharing but underestimated twins'. Out-of-frame alpha sequences common to twins exhibited an excess of low generation probability.

Sequencing used cord blood. This TCR was sampled from a newborn girl in good health.

The CDR3 region has the DNA TGTGCCAGCAGTTACGGTGTGGAGACCCAGTACTTC. As protein: CASSYGVETQYF. V usage is TRBV6-2 or TRBV6-3 and J usage is TRBJ2-5; no clear D. This CDR3 spans 12 amino acids. The ends were cut back, 2 bases at V and 5 bases at J, with 6 bases in the middle. Germline V gene data show CDR1 as MNHEY and CDR2 as SVGEGT.